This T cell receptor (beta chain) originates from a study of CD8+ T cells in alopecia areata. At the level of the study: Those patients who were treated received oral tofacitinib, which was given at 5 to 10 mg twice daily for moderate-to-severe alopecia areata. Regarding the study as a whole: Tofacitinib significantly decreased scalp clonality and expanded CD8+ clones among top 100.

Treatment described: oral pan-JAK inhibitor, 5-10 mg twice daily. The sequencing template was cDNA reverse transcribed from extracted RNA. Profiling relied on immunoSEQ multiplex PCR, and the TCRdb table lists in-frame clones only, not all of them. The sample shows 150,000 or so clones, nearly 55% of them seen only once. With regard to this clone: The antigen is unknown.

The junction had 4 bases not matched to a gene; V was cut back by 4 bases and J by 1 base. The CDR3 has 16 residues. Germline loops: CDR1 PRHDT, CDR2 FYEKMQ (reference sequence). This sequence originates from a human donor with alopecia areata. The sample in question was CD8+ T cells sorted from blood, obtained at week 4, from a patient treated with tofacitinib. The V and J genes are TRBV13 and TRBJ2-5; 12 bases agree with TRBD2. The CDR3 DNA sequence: TGTGCCAGCAGCTCCGGACTAGCGGGATCCCAAGAGACCCAGTACTTC. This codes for CASSSGLAGSQETQYF. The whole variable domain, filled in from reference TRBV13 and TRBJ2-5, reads AAGVIQSPRHLIKEKRETATLKCYPIPRHDTVYWYQQGPGQDPQFLISFYEKMQSDKGSIPDRFSAQQFSDYHSELNMSSLELGDSALYFCASSSGLAGSQETQYFGPGTRLLVL.